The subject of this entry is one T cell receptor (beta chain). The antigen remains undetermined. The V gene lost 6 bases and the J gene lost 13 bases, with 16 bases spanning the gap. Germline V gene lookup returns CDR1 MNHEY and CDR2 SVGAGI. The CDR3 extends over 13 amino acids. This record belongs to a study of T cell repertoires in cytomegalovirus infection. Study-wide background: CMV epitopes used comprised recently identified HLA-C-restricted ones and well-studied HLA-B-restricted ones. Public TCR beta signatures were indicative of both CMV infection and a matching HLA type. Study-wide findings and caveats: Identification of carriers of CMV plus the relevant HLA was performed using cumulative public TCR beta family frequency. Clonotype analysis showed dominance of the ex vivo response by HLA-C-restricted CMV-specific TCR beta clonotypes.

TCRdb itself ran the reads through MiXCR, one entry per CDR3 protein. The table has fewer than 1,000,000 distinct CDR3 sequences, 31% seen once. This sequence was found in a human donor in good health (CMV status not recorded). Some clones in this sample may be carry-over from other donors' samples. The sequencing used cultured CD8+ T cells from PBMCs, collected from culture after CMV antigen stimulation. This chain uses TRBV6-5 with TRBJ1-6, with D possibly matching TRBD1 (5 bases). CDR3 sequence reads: CASSRDVIKPLHF. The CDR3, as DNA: TGTGCCAGCAGCAGGGACGTGATTAAGCCCCTCCACTTT.